The sequence of this T cell receptor (beta chain) was determined in a study of shared clonotypes between healthy human individuals. TCRdb's copy holds only in-frame clones and misses some; the assay was immunoSEQ multiplex PCR. The table records more than 500,000 clones, approximately 95% of them present only once. The CDR3 spans 13 residues. V lost 11 bases to trimming and J lost 4 bases, with 17 bases between them. CDR1 is MDHEN, CDR2 SYDVKM, per germline. The specimen was naive CD4+ T cells sorted from blood. Specified subset: CD45RA+ positively selected. The genes are TRBV28 and TRBJ1-2; TRBD1 might be the D (6 bases). The TCR originated in a woman under 40 in good health. CDR3 DNA: TGTGCCCTGCGCGGGGGCCTACGCTATGGCTACACCTTC. As protein: CALRGGLRYGYTF.